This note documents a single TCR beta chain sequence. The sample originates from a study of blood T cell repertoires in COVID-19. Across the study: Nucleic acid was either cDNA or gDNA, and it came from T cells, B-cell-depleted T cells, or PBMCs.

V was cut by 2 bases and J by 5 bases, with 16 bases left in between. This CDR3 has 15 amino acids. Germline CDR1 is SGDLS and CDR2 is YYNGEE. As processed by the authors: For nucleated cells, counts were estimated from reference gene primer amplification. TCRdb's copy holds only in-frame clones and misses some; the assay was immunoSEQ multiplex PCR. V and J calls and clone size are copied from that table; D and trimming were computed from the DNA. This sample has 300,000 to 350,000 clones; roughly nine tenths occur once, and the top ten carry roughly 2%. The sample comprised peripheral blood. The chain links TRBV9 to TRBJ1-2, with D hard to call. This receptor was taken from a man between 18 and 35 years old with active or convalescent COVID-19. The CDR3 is CASSVSSEWRYGYTF. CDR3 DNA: TGTGCCAGCAGCGTCTCCTCAGAGTGGAGGTATGGCTACACCTTC.